This TCR beta chain was sequenced during a study of PD-1 blockade in classical Hodgkin lymphoma (dated by TCRdb to about 2020). With regard to the full study: Nivolumab dosing was 3 mg/kg intravenously every 2 weeks, continuing until either disease progression or unacceptable toxicity. The study used CyTOF and TCR beta sequencing to define a peripheral blood immune signature of response to PD-1 blockade in classical Hodgkin lymphoma. Results the study describes overall, beyond this receptor: Newly diagnosed patients were reported to have lower baseline TCR diversity than healthy donors, and relapsed/refractory patients were reported to have lower baseline TCR diversity still. The study was limited to a single clinical trial cohort, and causes of repertoire differences, possibly disease activity or prior therapy, remained undefined. Among trial patients, those achieving complete response had baseline diversity similar to that of newly diagnosed patients, while diversity was significantly lower in partial responders and progressors. A significant rise by C4D1 was seen in CD4+ but not CD8+ TCR diversity (p=0.0027 vs p=0.16), with the rise being most apparent in complete responders (p=0.02). Lower diversity was seen in patients whose nivolumab began less than 1 year after ASCT, and these patients were left out of later analyses so that immune reconstitution would not confound the results.

To note about this clone: There is no known antigen for this receptor. The record has no base qualities; no much larger clone is one base away.

V loses 4 bases at its end and J loses 3 bases; junction bases beyond the gene matches: 11. The germline V gene yields SGHRS for CDR1 and YFSETQ for CDR2. Counted from cysteine to phenylalanine, this CDR3 has 16 amino acids. The only DNA kept is the CDR3, 48 bases in frame from the first base. The time point label corresponds to: cycle 1 day 1 (C1D1), immediately before nivolumab initiation. All trial patients had relapsed after autologous stem cell transplantation, with cohorts A, B and C differing in prior brentuximab vedotin exposure. A total of 56 patients with relapsed/refractory classical Hodgkin lymphoma made up the trial cohort, and each patient's best overall response was complete response, partial response or progressive disease. Trial patients were treated with single-agent nivolumab in the multi-cohort phase II CheckMate 205 trial. An independent review committee assessed best overall response by applying the 2007 International Working Group response criteria. Trial PBMCs were collected just before the start of nivolumab (C1D1) and during therapy at cycle 2 day 1 and cycle 4 day 1. Peripheral blood was collected in 8 mL Vacutainer Cell Preparation Tubes, from which PBMCs were isolated by centrifugation and then cryopreserved.

The Qiagen DNeasy kit was used to extract genomic DNA both from unsorted PBMCs and from the negatively selected CD4+ and CD8+ fractions. TCR beta CDR3 regions were amplified by immunoSEQ multiplex PCR using primers annealing to V and J segments. A synthetic immune receptor repertoire was used to minimize amplification bias, and any remaining bias was removed computationally after sequencing. As for how the authors treated the data: Repertoire diversity was quantified as the Shannon entropy index using custom Python scripts. Unsorted, CD4+ and CD8+ repertoires were analyzed separately, except for combined analyses in which CD4+ and CD8+ sequences were merged in silico. A clone counted as expanded when the clone's frequency after treatment rose at least 2-fold relative to C1D1, and clones undetected at baseline were given a pseudocount of 0.5. Clones with 0 or 1 copy at C1D1 were defined as singleton clones, while clones with 2 or more copies were defined as non-singleton clones. Clones expanded in unsorted samples were annotated as CD4+, CD8+ or unknown by matching protein sequences in sorted samples from the same patient. Wilcoxon tests on paired samples were used to test changes in diversity from C1D1 to C4D1. TCRdb's version of the immuneACCESS table is confined to in-frame rearrangements and falls short of the full clone set. An unresolved V gene accounts for under half of the shortfall where checked; the remainder is of unknown origin. V and J calls and clone size are given by that table; D and trimming were obtained from the DNA. The table for this sample lists some 60,000 clones; more than 80% of them were counted only once. Over 12% of the sample goes to the ten largest clones.

This receptor was taken from a human donor with classical Hodgkin lymphoma. This chain is built from TRBV5-1 and TRBJ1-1, with TRBD1 identical over 8 junction bases. Specimen: peripheral blood mononuclear cells (PBMCs), collected at baseline. The DNA sequence is TGCGCCAGCAGCCCGAGGCAGGGGGCTATGGACACTGAAGCTTTCTTT. This translates into CASSPRQGAMDTEAFF.